These 9 T cell receptor beta chains came from one sample sequenced in a study of identical twins. A single record per CDR3 protein comes from TCRdb applying MiXCR to the 5' RACE reads. The sample has under 450,000 distinct CDR3 sequences; roughly 18% are singletons. The sequenced material came from naive T cells sorted from blood. Receptor source: a man aged 50 or older in good health.

The rearrangement uses TRBV12-3 or TRBV12-4 and TRBJ2-3; TRBD2 aligns across 10 bases. With 6 bases clipped from V and 2 bases from J, the junction kept 14 bases outside the gene matches. The CDR3 sequence is 18 residues long. CDR3 region: CASRQNSGRYPYTDTQYF. CDR3 in DNA: TGTGCCAGCAGGCAAAATAGCGGGAGGTATCCCTACACAGATACGCAGTATTTT.

The rearrangement links TRBV7-2 to TRBJ1-2; tentative D call: TRBD1 (6 bases). Trimming stripped 1 base from V and 4 bases from J, with 19 bases between. This CDR3 has 17 amino acids. Germline CDR1 reads SGHTA; CDR2 reads FQGNSA. This CDR3 reads CASSLVLTTGRGYGYTF. CDR3 sequence (DNA): TGTGCCAGCAGCTTAGTATTGACTACGGGCAGGGGCTATGGCTACACCTTC.

The chain carries TRBV18 and TRBJ2-5, with TRBD1 matching over 7 bases. Germline V gene data show CDR1 as KGHSH and CDR2 as LQKENI. J was trimmed by 5 bases and V by 4 bases; bases with no gene match: 4. The CDR3 is 13 residues long. CDR3 nucleotide sequence: TGTGCCAGCTCACACACAGGGGACGAGACCCAGTACTTC. It yields the protein CASSHTGDETQYF.

The sample holds a few counts of this clonotype. V usage is TRBV29-1 and J usage is TRBJ2-7, with 7 bases identical to TRBD1. The CDR3 is made up of 13 amino acids. The germline CDR1 and CDR2 sequences are SQVTM and ANQGSEA. J lost 0 bases, V lost 6 bases, and 5 bases had no gene match. The DNA for the CDR3 is TGCAGCGTCCTGGGGACAGACTCCTACGAGCAGTACTTC. Translation gives CSVLGTDSYEQYF.

The sample holds many counts of this clonotype. V is TRBV7-2 and J is TRBJ2-1; 7 bases agree with TRBD2. CDR1 is SGHTA, CDR2 FQGNSA, per germline. V lost 3 bases, J lost 3 bases, and 8 bases stayed unmatched. This CDR3 is built from 16 residues. CDR3: CASSFSASGNYNEQFF. The CDR3 DNA sequence: TGTGCCAGCAGCTTTTCGGCTAGCGGAAACTACAATGAGCAGTTCTTC.

This clonotype was counted ten times or more. The rearrangement uses TRBV5-1 and TRBJ2-1; 12 nucleotides agree with TRBD2. This CDR3 region has 20 residues. Unmatched junction bases numbered 19, after V lost 3 bases and J lost 6 bases. The germline gives CDR1 SGHRS, CDR2 YFSETQ. The CDR3 nucleotides read TGCGCCAGCAGCTACTCCGGGACAGGGATGTTGGGACTAGCGGGCAATGAGCAGTTCTTC. Amino acids: CASSYSGTGMLGLAGNEQFF.

This clonotype appeared a few times. This sequence joins TRBV29-1 and TRBJ2-7; 8 nucleotides align to TRBD1. CDR1 is SQVTM and CDR2 is ANQGSEA in the germline V gene. The CDR3 sequence is 15 residues long. V shed 6 bases and J 1 base; nucleotides not matched to a gene: 11. CDR3 nucleotides: TGCAGCGTAACCCTCAGGGGGCGCGGTTCCTACGAGCAGTACTTC. Encoded protein: CSVTLRGRGSYEQYF.

This clonotype was seen more than once but under ten times. This chain connects TRBV12-3 or TRBV12-4 to TRBJ2-5; no clear D. Between the trimmed V and J ends, which lost 5 bases and 5 bases, there was a span of 18 bases. This CDR3 spans 15 amino acids. CDR3 DNA sequence: TGTGCCAGCAGTCCCAGTCCTGGGTCTGGGGAGACCCAGTACTTC. This encodes CASSPSPGSGETQYF.

The V gene is TRBV7-2, the J gene TRBJ1-1; tentatively, D is TRBD1 (5 bases). The ends were cut back, 0 bases at V and 1 base at J, with 12 bases in the middle. The CDR3 length is 16 residues. Germline V lookup: CDR1 SGHTA, CDR2 FQGNSA. The CDR3 DNA reads TGTGCCAGCAGCTTAGCTCAGGGAAGGTGGAACACTGAAGCTTTCTTT. It specifies CASSLAQGRWNTEAFF.